The 16 T cell receptor beta chains listed next were all sequenced from one sample in a study of T-cell reconstitution after alpha-beta-depleted transplantation in children listed by TCRdb under 2016. The intended sense of this specimen's treatment or condition label: allogeneic hematopoietic cell transplantation with graft depleted of TCRalphabeta T cells and CD19 B cells. The library was obtained by PCR. Sequenced on an Illumina HiSeq 2500. Molecular barcoding was employed in the preparation of TCR libraries, with unique molecular identifiers being used to normalize TCRbeta repertoire quantification. TCRdb passed the public sequencing reads through fastp at Q25 and MiXCR, retaining productive beta sequences. CDR3 protein sequences are deduplicated, and each keeps its most common genes and DNA. Present in this sample are fewer than 750,000 distinct CDR3 sequences, 20% to 25% of which were seen just once. Of the sample, around 14% falls within the top ten clones.

This sample comprised PBMCs, mostly from graft donor cells, obtained 360 days after TCRalphabeta/CD19-depleted stem cell transplant. The receptors were gathered from a boy less than two years old who had a stem cell transplant for acute myeloid leukemia, so the T cells may come from the graft donor.

The chain is built from TRBV27 and TRBJ2-5, with a weak D call TRBD1 (6 bases). The CDR3 runs 14 residues. CDR1 is MNHEY, CDR2 SMNVEV, per germline (reference sequence). Trimming shortened V by 6 bases and J by 5 bases, and 16 bases separated the two germline ends. The CDR3 DNA is TGTGCCAGCAGATCCGCCGGGACACGCGAGACCCAGTACTTC. This codes for CASRSAGTRETQYF.

This clonotype was counted ten times or more. The J gene is TRBJ1-1, the V gene TRBV29-1, with 10 bases fitting TRBD1. The CDR3 is made up of 16 amino acids. Germline lookup yields CDR1 SQVTM and CDR2 ANQGSEA. V dropped 5 bases and J dropped 5; count of bases not matched to a gene: 14. The DNA of the CDR3 is TGCAGCGTTCTCGGGACAGGGGCAAAAACTGTGACTGAAGCTTTCTTT. As protein: CSVLGTGAKTVTEAFF.

The chain uses TRBV6-2 or TRBV6-3 and TRBJ2-5; possibly TRBD1 for D (6 bases). Per germline, CDR1 MNHEY and CDR2 SVGEGT. V lost 4 bases and J lost 1, with 13 bases in between. The CDR3 runs to 15 residues. Here the CDR3 DNA reads TGTGCCAGCAGTTGGGTCGGACAGAGCCAAGAGACCCAGTACTTC. Amino acid sequence: CASSWVGQSQETQYF.

The CDR3 sequence: CSARTRNEQFF. CDR3 in DNA: TGCAGTGCTAGGACGAGGAATGAGCAGTTCTTC. The chain has TRBV20-1 and TRBJ2-1; the D is unclear. CDR3 length: 11 residues. V lost 3 bases and J lost 7, with 7 bases in between. CDR1 is DFQATT, CDR2 SNEGSKA, per germline (reference sequence).

The CDR3 protein is CSARGSGTQTYEQYF. The CDR3 DNA is TGCAGTGCTAGAGGGTCCGGGACACAGACCTACGAGCAGTACTTC. The chain recombines TRBV20-1 with TRBJ2-7, with D maybe TRBD1 (6 bases). V was shortened by 1 base and J by 2 bases, with 15 bases between the two germline ends. The CDR3 is 15 residues long. Per germline, CDR1 DFQATT and CDR2 SNEGSKA (reference sequence).

Ten or more counts support this clonotype. The rearrangement links TRBV7-9 to TRBJ2-7, with D maybe TRBD2 (7 bases). This CDR3 comprises 16 residues. Per germline, CDR1 SEHNR and CDR2 FQNEAQ (reference sequence). The V end was cut by 1 base, the J end by 2 bases, with 15 bases between. The CDR3 protein is CASSLEDGGRPYEQYF. The CDR3 DNA sequence: TGTGCCAGCAGCTTAGAAGACGGGGGGCGCCCCTACGAGCAGTACTTC. The whole variable domain, filled in from reference TRBV7-9 and TRBJ2-7, reads DTGVSQNPRHKITKRGQNVTFRCDPISEHNRLYWYRQTLGQGPEFLTYFQNEAQLEKSRLLSDRFSAERPKGSFSTLEIQRTEQGDSAMYLCASSLEDGGRPYEQYFGPGTRLTVT.

Many counts were recorded for this clonotype. The V and J genes are TRBV20-1 and TRBJ2-7; 10 positions agree with TRBD2. This CDR3 is 14 amino acids long. V gave up 4 bases and J gave up 0 bases; unmatched junction bases: 3. The germline V gene has CDR1 DFQATT and CDR2 SNEGSKA (reference sequence). CDR3 loop: CSAISGGSSYEQYV. As DNA, the CDR3 is TGCAGTGCTATTAGCGGGGGGTCCTCCTACGAGCAGTACGTC.

CDR3 protein: CATHRAGANVLTF. The CDR3, as DNA: TGTGCCACCCACAGGGCTGGGGCCAACGTCCTGACTTTC. V and J are TRBV7-9 and TRBJ2-6, with D perhaps matching TRBD1 (6 bases). CDR1 and CDR2 (germline): SEHNR, FQNEAQ (reference sequence). V was cut by 10 bases and J by 2 bases, with 9 bases left in between. There are 13 residues in the CDR3.

This chain's CDR3 is CSAVKRDRINQPQHF. Here the CDR3 DNA reads TGCAGTGCTGTTAAGCGGGACAGAATCAATCAGCCCCAGCATTTT. The rearrangement uses TRBV20-1 and TRBJ1-5, with 7 bases that match TRBD1. CDR1 is DFQATT, CDR2 SNEGSKA, per germline (reference sequence). The J segment lost 3 bases and the V segment lost 5 bases, leaving 10 bases of the junction unmatched. This CDR3 comprises 15 residues.

The V gene is TRBV7-9, the J gene TRBJ2-7, with D hard to call. This CDR3 contains 12 residues. The germline gives CDR1 SEHNR, CDR2 FQNEAQ (reference sequence). V shed 5 bases and J shed 11 bases, with 16 bases lying between them. The CDR3 DNA is TGTGCCAGCAGCCCCAATGGGCAGATGGAGTACGTC. Translated, it gives CASSPNGQMEYV.

The chain uses TRBV5-1 and TRBJ1-2, with 9 bases fitting TRBD1. With V trimmed by 4 bases and J by 4 bases, 8 bases remained unmatched. CDR1 is SGHRS, CDR2 YFSETQ, per germline. The CDR3 runs to 15 residues. As DNA, the CDR3 is TGCGCCAGCAGCCAGGGGGACAGGGTCGGCTATGGCTACACCTTC. Translating it yields CASSQGDRVGYGYTF.

This clonotype was detected many times. V gene TRBV12-5 combines with J gene TRBJ2-3, with 11 bases that match TRBD2. CDR1 and CDR2 from the germline V gene are LGHNT and FRNRAP. The V segment lost 2 bases and the J segment 4 bases; nucleotides outside the gene matches: 2. The CDR3 extends over 15 amino acids. The CDR3 DNA reads TGTGCTAGTGGTTTGATACTAGCGGGGGCAGATACGCAGTATTTT. Its protein product is CASGLILAGADTQYF.

A few counts support this clonotype. This chain connects TRBV24-1 to TRBJ2-5; a possible D gene is TRBD1 (5 bases). Germline values: CDR1 KGHDR, CDR2 SFDVKD. This CDR3 contains 14 residues. The ends were cut back, 6 bases at V and 2 bases at J, with 12 bases in the middle. In DNA form, the CDR3 reads TGTGCCACCAGTAGGGGAAGGGCACAAGAGACCCAGTACTTC. This encodes CATSRGRAQETQYF.

This clonotype was recorded a few times. This chain links TRBV6-4 with TRBJ2-1, with TRBD1 matching 9 bases. This CDR3 contains 14 residues. The germline CDR1 and CDR2 sequences are MRHNA and SNTAGT. The junction had 6 bases not matched to a gene; V was cut back by 5 bases and J by 7 bases. The CDR3 here is CASSSGQGDNEQFF. The DNA of the CDR3 is TGTGCCAGCAGTTCGGGACAGGGTGATAATGAGCAGTTCTTC.

A few counts support this clonotype. This chain uses TRBV20-1 with TRBJ1-3; D is ambiguous. V lost 3 bases, J lost 0 bases, and 15 bases lay in between. This CDR3 spans 16 amino acids. Germline V gives CDR1 DFQATT, CDR2 SNEGSKA (reference sequence). CDR3 bases: TGCAGTGCTAGGGGTTCCCTCCCCTACTCTGGAAACACCATATATTTT. Translation: CSARGSLPYSGNTIYF.

This chain uses TRBV20-1 with TRBJ2-3, with a tentative D call TRBD2 (6 bases). This CDR3 region has 12 residues. Trimming stripped 3 bases from V and 5 bases from J, with 9 bases between. Germline V gene lookup returns CDR1 DFQATT and CDR2 SNEGSKA (reference sequence). Written as DNA, the CDR3 is TGCAGTGCTAGCGGGGGAGGAGATACGCAGTATTTT. It is translated as CSASGGGDTQYF.